The 17 T cell receptor beta chains in this list originate from one sample, sequenced in a study of T cell repertoires in ileal Crohn's disease. The protocol was immunoSEQ multiplex PCR, while the TCRdb copy is restricted to in-frame clones and leaves out a portion. The sample records about 6,600 clones, approximately 75% being singletons. Input material: ileal tissue. Receptor source: an adult with Crohn's disease.

The V gene is TRBV9, the J gene TRBJ2-1; TRBD2 matches at 15 bases. V gave up 4 bases and J gave up 5 bases; unmatched junction bases: 10. Germline V CDR1 and CDR2: SGDLS, YYNGEE. The CDR3 is 18 residues long. Here the CDR3 reads CASSKGLAGGPMDNEQFF. The CDR3 nucleotides read TGTGCCAGCAGCAAAGGACTAGCGGGGGGGCCGATGGACAATGAGCAGTTCTTC. The full variable domain, completed using reference TRBV9 and TRBJ2-1, is DSGVTQTPKHLITATGQRVTLRCSPRSGDLSVYWYQQSLDQGLQFLIQYYNGEERAKGNILERFSAQQFPDLHSELNLSSLELGDSALYFCASSKGLAGGPMDNEQFFGPGTRLTVL.

In this sample, this clone turned up a few times. The genes are TRBV30 and TRBJ2-5; TRBD1 aligns across 7 bases. V was clipped by 4 bases and J by 5 bases; unmatched bases: 16. Germline assignment: CDR1 GTSNPN and CDR2 SVGIG (reference sequence). The CDR3 is 16 residues long. CDR3 loop: CAWTPAPDRVRETQYF. The CDR3, as DNA: TGTGCCTGGACCCCCGCCCCCGACAGGGTGCGGGAGACCCAGTACTTC. Full variable domain (missing parts from reference TRBV30 and TRBJ2-5): SQTIHQWPATLVQPVGSPLSLECTVEGTSNPNLYWYRQAAGRGLQLLFYSVGIGQISSEVPQNLSASRPQDRQFILSSKKLLLSDSGFYLCAWTPAPDRVRETQYFGPGTRLLVL.

This chain uses TRBV7-8 with TRBJ2-7; D remains ambiguous. The CDR3 covers 14 residues. The germline V gene has CDR1 SGHVS and CDR2 FQNEAQ. Trimming cost V 5 bases and J 3 bases, with 14 bases left between them. The DNA for the CDR3 is TGTGCCAGCAGCCCCCCGTTAGTTAACTACGAGCAGTACTTC. Translating it yields CASSPPLVNYEQYF. The full variable domain, in which reference TRBV7-8 and TRBJ2-7 provide the parts outside the CDR3, is GAGVSQSPRYKVAKRGQDVALRCDPISGHVSLFWYQQALGQGPEFLTYFQNEAQLDKSGLPSDRFFAERPEGSVSTLKIQRTQQEDSAVYLCASSPPLVNYEQYFGPGTRLTVT.

V usage is TRBV28 and J usage is TRBJ1-3; D is unresolved. Trimming removed 1 base at V and 7 bases at J, with 8 bases between. Germline CDR1 is MDHEN and CDR2 is SYDVKM. The CDR3 runs 13 residues. CDR3 sequence reads: CASSLYAGNTIYF. The CDR3 nucleotides read TGTGCCAGCAGTTTATATGCCGGGAACACCATATATTTT. The variable domain in full, with the rest retrieved from reference TRBV28 and TRBJ1-3, is DVKVTQSSRYLVKRTGEKVFLECVQDMDHENMFWYRQDPGLGLRLIYFSYDVKMKEKGDIPEGYSVSREKKERFSLILESASTNQTSMYLCASSLYAGNTIYFGEGSWLTVV.

The CDR3 protein is CAWSSELAGTVYNEQFF. The CDR3 region has the DNA TGTGCCTGGAGTTCCGAATTAGCGGGAACCGTCTACAATGAGCAGTTCTTC. The chain carries TRBV30 and TRBJ2-1, with 8 nucleotides matching TRBD2. The V gene's germline CDR1 is GTSNPN and CDR2 SVGIG (reference sequence). This CDR3 has 17 residues. V gave up 2 bases and J gave up 3 bases; unmatched junction bases: 12.

This chain links TRBV5-4 with TRBJ2-7, with 9 bases matching TRBD1. In germline, CDR1 is SGHNT, CDR2 YYREEE (reference sequence). V dropped 5 bases and J dropped 5; count of bases not matched to a gene: 11. The length of the CDR3 is 15 residues. DNA for the CDR3: TGTGCCAGCAGTACCCAAAGGGACAGGGTTAACGAGCAGTACTTC. Its translation: CASSTQRDRVNEQYF.

The chain uses TRBV18 and TRBJ2-1; D possibly corresponds to TRBD1 (6 bases). Germline CDR1 is KGHSH and CDR2 is LQKENI. CDR3 length: 16 residues. V was trimmed by 4 bases and J by 4 bases, leaving 17 bases between them. This chain's CDR3 is CASSQGQGKGYNEQFF. The CDR3 nucleotides read TGTGCCAGCTCACAGGGGCAGGGGAAGGGATACAATGAGCAGTTCTTC.

The gene calls are TRBV6-1 and TRBJ2-7; perhaps TRBD2 as D (6 bases). The CDR3 totals 14 residues. Germline V gene sequence: CDR1 MNHNS, CDR2 SASEGT. V lost 6 bases and J 3 bases, leaving 15 bases between the germline ends. The CDR3 region is CASRRAGLGYEQYF. CDR3 in DNA: TGTGCCAGCAGGCGGGCGGGATTAGGCTACGAGCAGTACTTC.

The V and J genes are TRBV28 and TRBJ2-6; no clear D gene. Germline V gene data show CDR1 as MDHEN and CDR2 as SYDVKM. V was pared by 8 bases and J by 0 bases, with 8 bases between. CDR3 size: 14 residues. Written as DNA, the CDR3 is TGTGCCAGCGTACACGTCTCTGGGGCCAACGTCCTGACTTTC. It translates to CASVHVSGANVLTF.

This clone was seen a handful of times. At the DNA level, this CDR3 is encoded by other sequences in the same sample as well. The V gene is TRBV5-1, the J gene TRBJ2-1, with TRBD1 identical over 9 bases. The germline gives CDR1 SGHRS, CDR2 YFSETQ. The V segment lost 5 bases and the J segment 1 base; nucleotides outside the gene matches: 4. There are 15 residues in the CDR3. The CDR3 loop reads CASSLTGGSYNEQFF. DNA of the CDR3: TGCGCCAGCAGTTTGACAGGGGGTTCCTACAATGAGCAGTTCTTC. Together with reference TRBV5-1 and TRBJ2-1, the CDR3 gives the full variable domain: KAGVTQTPRYLIKTRGQQVTLSCSPISGHRSVSWYQQTPGQGLQFLFEYFSETQRNKGNFPGRFSGRQFSNSRSEMNVSTLELGDSALYLCASSLTGGSYNEQFFGPGTRLTVL.

J is TRBJ1-1 and V is TRBV6-1; D may be TRBD1 (6 bases). V was clipped by 0 bases and J by 1 base, with 12 bases between them. Germline CDR1 reads MNHNS; CDR2 reads SASEGT. The CDR3 contains 16 residues. The CDR3 protein is CASSEAPGAGNTEAFF. CDR3 sequence (DNA): TGTGCCAGCAGTGAAGCCCCAGGGGCCGGGAACACTGAAGCTTTCTTT.

The rearrangement joins TRBV19 to TRBJ2-1; weak D call: TRBD1 (5 bases). Between the trimmed V and J ends, which lost 6 bases and 9 bases, there was a span of 12 bases. This CDR3 has 12 residues. The germline V gene has CDR1 LNHDA and CDR2 SQIVND (reference sequence). In DNA, the CDR3 is TGTGCCAGTAGGAGGACACAGAGTGAGCAGTTCTTC. Its protein product is CASRRTQSEQFF.

This chain joins TRBV30 and TRBJ2-5; a weak D match, TRBD1 (6 bases). V was shortened by 6 bases and J by 5 bases, with 16 bases between the two germline ends. The CDR3 contains 13 residues. Germline V gene sequence: CDR1 GTSNPN, CDR2 SVGIG (reference sequence). In DNA form, the CDR3 reads TGTGCCTGCACCCAGGCAGGGGTGGAGACCCAGTACTTC. Protein: CACTQAGVETQYF.

The V and J genes are TRBV6-6 and TRBJ2-7; 13 nucleotides line up with TRBD2. The CDR3 is 15 residues long. The ends lost 6 bases at V and 0 bases at J; junction bases unmatched: 2. The germline gives CDR1 MNHNY, CDR2 SVGAGI (reference sequence). In nucleotides, the CDR3 is TGTGCCAGCAGCCGACTAGCGGGGGGCTCCTACGAGCAGTACTTC. This codes for CASSRLAGGSYEQYF.

The rearrangement links TRBV7-2 to TRBJ1-2; D not resolved. Germline values: CDR1 SGHTA, CDR2 FQGNSA. CDR3 length: 14 residues. V was shortened by 5 bases and J by 7 bases, with 17 bases between the two germline ends. The CDR3 sequence is CASSPPGRFAGYTF. CDR3 nucleotides: TGTGCCAGCAGCCCCCCCGGCAGGTTTGCTGGCTACACCTTC.

V is TRBV6-1 and J is TRBJ2-4, with D uncertain. V was pared by 3 bases and J by 6 bases, with 12 bases between. The CDR3 totals 14 residues. Germline V gene lookup returns CDR1 MNHNS and CDR2 SASEGT. CDR3 loop: CASSDPTLPNIQYF. CDR3 coding DNA: TGTGCCAGCAGTGACCCCACTCTTCCAAACATTCAGTACTTC.

On this clone itself: Germline and junction disagree at one end, which may indicate a read error. Different DNA sequences within this sample yield the same CDR3. The CDR3 DNA reads TGTGCCAGCAGCTTAGGACAGTATAATTCCCCCCTCCACTTT. Amino acid sequence: CASSLGQYNSPLHF. This chain joins TRBV11-2 and TRBJ1-6, with D perhaps matching TRBD1 (5 bases). This CDR3 region has 14 residues. Germline-derived CDR1 and CDR2 are SGHAT and FQNNGV.